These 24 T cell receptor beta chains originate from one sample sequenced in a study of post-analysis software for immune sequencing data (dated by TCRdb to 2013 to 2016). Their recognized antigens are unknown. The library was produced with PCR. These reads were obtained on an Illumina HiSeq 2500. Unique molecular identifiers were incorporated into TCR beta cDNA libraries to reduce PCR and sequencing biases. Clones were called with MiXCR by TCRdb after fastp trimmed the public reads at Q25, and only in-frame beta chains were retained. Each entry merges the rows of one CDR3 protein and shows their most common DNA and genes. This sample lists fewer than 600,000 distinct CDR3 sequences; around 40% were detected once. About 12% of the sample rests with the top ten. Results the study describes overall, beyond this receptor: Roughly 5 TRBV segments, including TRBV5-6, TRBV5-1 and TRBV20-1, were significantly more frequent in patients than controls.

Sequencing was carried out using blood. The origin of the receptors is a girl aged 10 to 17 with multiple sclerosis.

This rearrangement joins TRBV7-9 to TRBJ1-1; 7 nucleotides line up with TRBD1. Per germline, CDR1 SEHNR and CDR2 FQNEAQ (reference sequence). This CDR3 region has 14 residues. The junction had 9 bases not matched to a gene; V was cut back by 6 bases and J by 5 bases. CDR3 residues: CASSKGARGTEAFF. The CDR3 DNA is TGTGCCAGCAGTAAGGGGGCCCGAGGGACTGAAGCTTTCTTT.

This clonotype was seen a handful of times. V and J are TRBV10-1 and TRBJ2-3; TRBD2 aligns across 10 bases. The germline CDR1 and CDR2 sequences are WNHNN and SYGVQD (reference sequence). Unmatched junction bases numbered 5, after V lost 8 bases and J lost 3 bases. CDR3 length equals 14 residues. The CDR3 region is CASGASGSTDTQYF. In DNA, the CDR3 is TGCGCCAGCGGGGCTAGCGGGAGTACAGATACGCAGTATTTT.

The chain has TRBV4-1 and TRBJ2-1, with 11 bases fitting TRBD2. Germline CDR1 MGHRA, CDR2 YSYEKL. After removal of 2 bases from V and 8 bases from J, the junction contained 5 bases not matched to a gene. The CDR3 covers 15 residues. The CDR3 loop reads CASSQLAGGLYEQFF. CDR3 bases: TGCGCCAGCAGCCAATTAGCGGGAGGGCTCTATGAGCAGTTCTTC.

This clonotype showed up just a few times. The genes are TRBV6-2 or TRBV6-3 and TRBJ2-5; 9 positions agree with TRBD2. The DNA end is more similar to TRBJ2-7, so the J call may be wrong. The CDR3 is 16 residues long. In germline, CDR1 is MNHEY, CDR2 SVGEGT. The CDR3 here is CASSPGLASDLLEQYF. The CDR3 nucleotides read TGTGCCAGCAGCCCCGGACTAGCGTCAGATCTCCTCGAGCAGTACTTC.

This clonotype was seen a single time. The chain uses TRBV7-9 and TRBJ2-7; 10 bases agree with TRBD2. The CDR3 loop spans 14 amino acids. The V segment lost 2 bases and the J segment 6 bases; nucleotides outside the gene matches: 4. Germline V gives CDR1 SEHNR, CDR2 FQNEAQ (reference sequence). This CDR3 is CASSLLAGETEQYF. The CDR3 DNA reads TGTGCCAGCAGCTTACTAGCGGGAGAAACCGAGCAGTACTTC.

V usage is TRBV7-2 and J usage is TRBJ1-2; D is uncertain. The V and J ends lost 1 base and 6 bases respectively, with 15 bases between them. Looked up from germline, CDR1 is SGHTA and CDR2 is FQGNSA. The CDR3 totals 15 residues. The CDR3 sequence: CASSLDTAVKNGYTF. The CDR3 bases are TGTGCCAGCAGCTTAGATACCGCCGTTAAGAATGGCTACACCTTC.

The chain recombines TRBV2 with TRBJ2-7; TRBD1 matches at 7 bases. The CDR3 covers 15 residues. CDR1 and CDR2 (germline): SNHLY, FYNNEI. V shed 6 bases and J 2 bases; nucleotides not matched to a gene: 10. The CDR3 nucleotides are TGTGCCAGCAGCCGAGACAGGGAAAGGACCTACGAGCAGTACTTC. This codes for CASSRDRERTYEQYF.

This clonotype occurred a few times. CDR3 bases: TGTGCCAGCAGCTTAAGAGGTATAAGCACAGATACGCAGTATTTT. As protein: CASSLRGISTDTQYF. The J gene is TRBJ2-3, the V gene TRBV7-3; D is unclear. Deletions cut 1 base from V and 0 bases from J, with 8 bases between. The CDR3 runs 15 residues. Germline V gives CDR1 SGHTA, CDR2 FQGTGA.

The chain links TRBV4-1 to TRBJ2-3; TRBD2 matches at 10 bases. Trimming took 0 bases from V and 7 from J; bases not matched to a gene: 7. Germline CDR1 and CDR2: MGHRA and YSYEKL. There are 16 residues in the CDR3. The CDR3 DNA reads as TGCGCCAGCAGCCAAGAGACTAGCGGGCGAGGGTATACGCAGTATTTT. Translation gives CASSQETSGRGYTQYF.

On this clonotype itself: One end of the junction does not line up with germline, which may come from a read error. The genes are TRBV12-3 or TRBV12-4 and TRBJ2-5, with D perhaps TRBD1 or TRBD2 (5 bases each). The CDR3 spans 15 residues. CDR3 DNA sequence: TGTGCCTGCAGTTTCCGGGACGGACGCCAAGAGACCCAGTACTTC. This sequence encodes CACSFRDGRQETQYF.

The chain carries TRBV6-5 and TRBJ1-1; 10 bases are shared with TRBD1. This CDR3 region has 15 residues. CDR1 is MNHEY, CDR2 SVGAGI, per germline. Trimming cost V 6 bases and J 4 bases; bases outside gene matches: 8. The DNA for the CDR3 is TGTGCCAGCAGACCCGGACAGGGGGGCCTCACTGAAGCTTTCTTT. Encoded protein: CASRPGQGGLTEAFF.

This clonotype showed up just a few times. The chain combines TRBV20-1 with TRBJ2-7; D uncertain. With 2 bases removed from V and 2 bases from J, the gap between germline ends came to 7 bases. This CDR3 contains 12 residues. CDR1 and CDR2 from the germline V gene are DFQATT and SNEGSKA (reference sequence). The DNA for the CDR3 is TGCAGTGCTAGACAAACAGCCTACGAGCAGTACTTC. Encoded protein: CSARQTAYEQYF.

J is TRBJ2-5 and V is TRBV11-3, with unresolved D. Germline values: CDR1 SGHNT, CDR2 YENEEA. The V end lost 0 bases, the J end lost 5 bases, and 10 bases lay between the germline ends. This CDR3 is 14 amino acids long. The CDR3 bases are TGTGCCAGCAGCTTAGATAGCACAGCGGAGACCCAGTACTTC. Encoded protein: CASSLDSTAETQYF.

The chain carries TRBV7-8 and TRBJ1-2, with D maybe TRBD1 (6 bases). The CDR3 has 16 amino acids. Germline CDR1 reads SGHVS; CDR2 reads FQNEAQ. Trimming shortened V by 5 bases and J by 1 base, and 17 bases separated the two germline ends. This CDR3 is CASSTRDITYNYGYTF. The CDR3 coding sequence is TGTGCCAGCAGCACCCGGGACATAACGTATAACTATGGCTACACCTTC.

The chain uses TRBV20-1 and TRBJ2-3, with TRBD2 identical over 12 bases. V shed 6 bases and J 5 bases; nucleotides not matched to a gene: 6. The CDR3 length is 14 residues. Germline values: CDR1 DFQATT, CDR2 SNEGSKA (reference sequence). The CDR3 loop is CSARLAGVKDTQYF. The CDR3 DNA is TGCAGTGCCAGACTAGCGGGAGTCAAAGATACGCAGTATTTT.

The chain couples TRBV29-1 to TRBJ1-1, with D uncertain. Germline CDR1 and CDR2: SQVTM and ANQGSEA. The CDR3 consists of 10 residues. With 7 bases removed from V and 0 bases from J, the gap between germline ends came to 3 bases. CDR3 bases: TGCAGCGGGTTGAACACTGAAGCTTTCTTT. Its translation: CSGLNTEAFF.

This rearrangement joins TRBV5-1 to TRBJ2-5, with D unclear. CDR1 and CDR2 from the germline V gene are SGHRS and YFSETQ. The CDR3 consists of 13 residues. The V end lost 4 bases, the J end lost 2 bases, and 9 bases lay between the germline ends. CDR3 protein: CASSQVGQETQYF. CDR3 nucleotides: TGCGCCAGCAGCCAGGTGGGACAAGAGACCCAGTACTTC. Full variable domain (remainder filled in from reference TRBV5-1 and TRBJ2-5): KAGVTQTPRYLIKTRGQQVTLSCSPISGHRSVSWYQQTPGQGLQFLFEYFSETQRNKGNFPGRFSGRQFSNSRSEMNVSTLELGDSALYLCASSQVGQETQYFGPGTRLLVL.

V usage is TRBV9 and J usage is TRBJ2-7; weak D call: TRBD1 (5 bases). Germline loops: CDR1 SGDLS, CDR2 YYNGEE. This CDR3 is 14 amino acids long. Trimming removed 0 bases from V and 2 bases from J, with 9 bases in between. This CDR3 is CASSVDQGTYEQYF. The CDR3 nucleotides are TGTGCCAGCAGCGTAGATCAGGGAACCTACGAGCAGTACTTC.

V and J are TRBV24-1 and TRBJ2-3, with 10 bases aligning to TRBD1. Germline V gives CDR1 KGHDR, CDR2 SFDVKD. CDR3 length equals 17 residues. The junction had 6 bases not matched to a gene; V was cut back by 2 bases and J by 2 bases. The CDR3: CATSDSTGGRSTDTQYF. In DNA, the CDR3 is TGTGCCACCAGTGATTCGACAGGGGGCCGATCCACAGATACGCAGTATTTT.

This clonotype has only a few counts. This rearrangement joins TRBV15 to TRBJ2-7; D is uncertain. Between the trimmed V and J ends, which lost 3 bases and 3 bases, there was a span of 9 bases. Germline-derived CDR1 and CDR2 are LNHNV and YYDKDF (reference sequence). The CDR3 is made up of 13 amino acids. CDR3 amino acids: CATSRVVNYEQYF. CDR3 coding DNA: TGTGCCACCAGCAGGGTCGTGAACTACGAGCAGTACTTC.

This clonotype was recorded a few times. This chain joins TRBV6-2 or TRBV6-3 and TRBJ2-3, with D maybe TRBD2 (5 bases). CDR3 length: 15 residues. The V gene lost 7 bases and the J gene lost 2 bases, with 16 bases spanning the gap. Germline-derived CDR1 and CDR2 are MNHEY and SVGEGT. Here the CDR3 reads CASTRGSALTDTQYF. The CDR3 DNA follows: TGTGCCAGCACCCGCGGTAGCGCTCTCACAGATACGCAGTATTTT.

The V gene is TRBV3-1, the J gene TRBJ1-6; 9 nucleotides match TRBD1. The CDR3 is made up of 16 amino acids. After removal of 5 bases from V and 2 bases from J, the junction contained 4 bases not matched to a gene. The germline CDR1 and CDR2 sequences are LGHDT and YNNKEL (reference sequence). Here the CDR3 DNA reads TGTGCCAGCAGCTACAGGGGGCGCGCCTATAATTCACCCCTCCACTTT. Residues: CASSYRGRAYNSPLHF.

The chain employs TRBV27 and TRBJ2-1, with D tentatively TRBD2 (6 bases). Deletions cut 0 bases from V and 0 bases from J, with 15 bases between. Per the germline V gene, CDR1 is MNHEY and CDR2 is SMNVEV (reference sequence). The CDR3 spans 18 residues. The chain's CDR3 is CASSLSIGAGSSYNEQFF. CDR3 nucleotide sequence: TGTGCCAGCAGTTTATCGATCGGAGCGGGTAGCTCCTACAATGAGCAGTTCTTC.

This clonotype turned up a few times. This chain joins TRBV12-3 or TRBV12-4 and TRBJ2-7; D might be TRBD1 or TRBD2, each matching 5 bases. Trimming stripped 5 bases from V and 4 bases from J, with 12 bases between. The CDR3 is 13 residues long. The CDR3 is CASSLPGRYEQYF. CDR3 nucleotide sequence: TGTGCCAGCAGTCTCCCGGGACGGTACGAGCAGTACTTC.